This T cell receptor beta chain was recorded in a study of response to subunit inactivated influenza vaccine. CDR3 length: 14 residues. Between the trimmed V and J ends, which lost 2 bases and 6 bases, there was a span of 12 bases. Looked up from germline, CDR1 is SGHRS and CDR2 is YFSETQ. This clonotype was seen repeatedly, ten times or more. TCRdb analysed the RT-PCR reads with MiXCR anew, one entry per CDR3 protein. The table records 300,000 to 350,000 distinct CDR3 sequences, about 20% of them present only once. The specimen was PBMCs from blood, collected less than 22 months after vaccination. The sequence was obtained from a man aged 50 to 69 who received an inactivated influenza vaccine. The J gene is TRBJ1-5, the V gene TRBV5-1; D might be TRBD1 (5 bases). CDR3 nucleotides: TGCGCCAGCAGCTTCCTGGGGGAAGGTCAGCCCCAGCATTTT. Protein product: CASSFLGEGQPQHF.